This entry features one TCR beta chain sequence. As the CDR3 is not closed by the conserved phenylalanine or tryptophan, this likely results from a read error. The DNA is omitted, as the CDR3 cannot be located on it reliably, and the CDR3 follows TCRdb's listing. The sample belongs to a study of shared clonotypes between healthy human individuals. Study information: Every donor yielded three CD4 naive, three CD4 memory, two CD8 naive and one CD8 memory plate.

Every subset's genomic DNA went evenly onto several immunoSEQ plates. Using immunoSEQ multiplex PCR, the repertoire was profiled, and TCRdb retains in-frame clones only, with some absent. The table includes hundreds of thousands of clones, about 80% detected once. From its first to its last residue, the CDR3 has 8 amino acids. CDR1 DFQATT and CDR2 SNEGSKA come from the germline V gene (reference sequence). The chain links TRBV20-1 to TRBJ1-1; the DNA was not compared with TRBD1, the D call given in the table. The specimen sequenced was memory CD4+ T cells sorted from blood. Noted subset: CD45RA-negative fraction. This clonotype was sampled from a woman in her twenties or thirties in good health. CDR3 residues: CSAVGTQG.